A selection of T cell receptor beta chains follows, all from one sample in a study of CD8+CD57+ T cells in acquired aplastic anemia. One entry per CDR3 protein, called by TCRdb with MiXCR from the reads. The repertoire holds under 200,000 distinct CDR3 sequences, with around 43% as singletons. Sequenced material: sorted CD4+, CD8+, or CD8+CD57+ T cells (not recorded which) from PBMCs. The receptors shown here come from a human donor with aplastic anemia. Both conserved end residues are part of each CDR3. The order of the fields is D gene, J gene, V gene, CDR3 protein. D genes are given only for firm matches.

. | TRBJ1-1 | TRBV14 | CASSQESEAFF
. | TRBJ2-7 | TRBV7-8 | CASSVATESREQYF
. | TRBJ1-2 | TRBV4-2 | CASSQAKEMGPHVYTF
. | TRBJ1-5 | TRBV19 | CASSNGQPQHF
TRBD2 | TRBJ2-3 | TRBV20-1 | CSARSIAGPTDTQYF
. | TRBJ2-5 | TRBV10-3 | CAITEAPAQETQYF
TRBD1 | TRBJ1-4 | TRBV25-1 | CASSGTGKVEKLFF
TRBD1 | TRBJ1-2 | TRBV19 | CASSSGTGVLGYTF
. | TRBJ2-7 | TRBV7-3 | CASSLGGEYEQYF
. | TRBJ1-1 | TRBV20-1 | CSAPRQDDTEAFF
TRBD1 | TRBJ1-2 | TRBV24-1 | CATSDGGGGDGYTF
. | TRBJ2-7 | TRBV18 | CASSPITATSYEQYF
TRBD1 | TRBJ1-5 | TRBV20-1 | CSAGRDRGLQPQHF
. | TRBJ2-7 | TRBV7-2 | CASSSSNSYEQYF
TRBD1 | TRBJ1-6 | TRBV19 | CASSDRAYNSPLHF
. | TRBJ2-7 | TRBV7-2 | CASRVAGAGEQYF
TRBD1 | TRBJ1-2 | TRBV4-3 | CASSQDGSGQAYGYTF
. | TRBJ1-2 | TRBV9 | CASSVDQGRSSYGYTF
. | TRBJ2-4 | TRBV6-7 | CASSPMTKNIQYF
TRBD1 | TRBJ2-7 | TRBV4-2 | CASSQVPGQGDEQYF
. | TRBJ2-1 | TRBV7-2 | CASSVTTDNEQFF
TRBD2 | TRBJ2-3 | TRBV2 | CASSEAGGLRGGGTQYF
. | TRBJ1-1 | TRBV7-2 | CASSLQKGGNTEAFF
TRBD1 | TRBJ2-4 | TRBV9 | CASSGQGNIQYF
TRBD1 | TRBJ1-3 | TRBV29-1 | CSVEVTGGDTIYF
. | TRBJ1-2 | TRBV29-1 | CSAGGGTGGYTF
. | TRBJ1-1 | TRBV10-3 | CASWARDANEVFF
. | TRBJ1-2 | TRBV10-3 | CAISVGRAGTHYGCTF
TRBD1 | TRBJ1-2 | TRBV20-1 | CSAPTGAGGYTF
TRBD1 | TRBJ1-2 | TRBV7-2 | CASSEGQGFGGYTF
TRBD1 | TRBJ1-3 | TRBV15 | CATSYDRGQGNTIYF
. | TRBJ2-3 | TRBV14 | CARSQEFSADTQYF
. | TRBJ2-7 | TRBV6-2/TRBV6-3 | CASSGQWVYEQYF
TRBD2 | TRBJ2-5 | TRBV10-3 | CAIGASGSAETQYF
. | TRBJ2-3 | TRBV2 | CASSTTGDTQYF
. | TRBJ2-3 | TRBV10-3 | CAMGRERTDTQYF
. | TRBJ1-1 | TRBV20-1 | CSARGSGPEAFF
TRBD1 | TRBJ2-5 | TRBV7-9 | CASSISGTGFETQYF
TRBD1 | TRBJ1-5 | TRBV20-1 | CSARTGDQPQHF
. | TRBJ2-4 | TRBV7-2 | CASSKNIQYF
TRBD2 | TRBJ2-3 | TRBV3-1 | CASSQDQSSGSVARYF
. | TRBJ2-2 | TRBV11-2 | CASSQDRKTGELFF
. | TRBJ2-2 | TRBV18 | CASSPPQVTGELFF
TRBD1 | TRBJ2-7 | TRBV3-1 | CASSQRTGGGEQYF
. | TRBJ2-7 | TRBV19 | CASTPRGKGGNQPQQYF
TRBD1 | TRBJ1-2 | TRBV6-4 | CASSATGTGITGYTF
. | TRBJ2-3 | TRBV7-7 | CASARETSTDTQYF
. | TRBJ2-6 | TRBV19 | CASSTQGANVLTF
. | TRBJ2-1 | TRBV12-3/TRBV12-4 | CASSPVLGAYNKQFF
. | TRBJ1-3 | TRBV7-2 | CASRNNSGDTIYF
TRBD1 | TRBJ2-3 | TRBV6-5 | CASSWTGGEDTQYF
. | TRBJ2-2 | TRBV18 | CASSNEVGELFF
. | TRBJ2-7 | TRBV9 | CASSEGPTYEQYF
TRBD1 | TRBJ1-2 | TRBV5-5 | CASSLGQGAPGGYTF
TRBD1 | TRBJ1-5 | TRBV6-1 | CASSDGTVGRPQHF